These T cell receptor beta chains were read from a single sample in a study of cytomegalovirus exposure and HLA in healthy donors. Assay: immunoSEQ multiplex PCR; the TCRdb copy retains only in-frame clones and omits some. The sample consists of approximately 160,000 clones, around 80% of them appearing once. Sequenced input: PBMCs. The source of these receptors is a woman aged 40-49 years in good health and CMV-seronegative. Both conserved end residues are part of each CDR3. Clone size is shown for a subset of rows, as once, few, many or a class of expanded clone.

v_call	clone_size	cdr3_aa
TRBV5-8	.	CASSDGTAYEQYF
TRBV10-3	.	CAISESGKYTDTQYF
TRBV5-1	.	CASSLGEEYQPQHF
TRBV5-6	.	CASSFGQGLYEQYF
TRBV10-3	few	CAISDGTPSGNTIYF
TRBV9	.	CASSASGTYNEQFF
TRBV28	.	CASSPAIGENEQFF
TRBV6-1	.	CASSHGQADRYGYTF
TRBV6-4	.	CASSDPNRTSGPTDTQYF
TRBV10-3	once	CAIEPGSYEQYF
TRBV30	.	CAWSATGFVGEKLFF
TRBV5-1	.	CASSFGGSGSAFF
TRBV4-2	.	CASSHVTSGGYEQYF
TRBV6-5	.	CASSRSADRAGYTF
TRBV2	.	CASEQGAPRVGYTF
TRBV23-1	.	CASSHSGEVGELFF
TRBV13	once	CASSLQGGIYEQYF
TRBV10-1	.	CASSVSQISYEQYF
TRBV7-3	.	CASSPRSKEEAFF
TRBV6-1	.	CASSQEAHSNQPQHF
TRBV18	.	CASSPGTGDFKGYTF
TRBV18	.	CASSSGTGITDTQYF
TRBV11-2	.	CASYSIRTHEQFF
TRBV5-1	.	CASSRGDRVTDGYTF
TRBV5-1	once	CASSPARVDGYTF
TRBV6-1	.	CASSPSVNTEAFF
TRBV5-6	once	CASSRRSLAGLEQYF